This entry is about one T cell receptor (beta chain). The antigen remains undetermined. This entry is derived from a study of cytotoxic CD8 clonotypes in ibrutinib-treated CLL. Overall study context: Following a median approximately eleven months of treatment, with a range of 6 to 36, response samples were taken. Points from the study as a whole: On treatment, the uncommon public clonotypes contracted or remained stable. Clonality increased at ibrutinib response, then returned toward baseline at progression. Pretreatment clonality was elevated relative to age-matched healthy donors and paralleled circulating CD8+ T-cell counts.

The protocol was immunoSEQ multiplex PCR, while the TCRdb copy is restricted to in-frame clones and leaves out a portion. Of about 140,000 clones in the sample, 76% were seen once. From germline, CDR1 is SGHRS and CDR2 YFSETQ. Trimming took off 7 bases at V and 2 bases at J, with 17 bases between the two ends. CDR3 size: 15 residues. The receptor was derived from a human donor with chronic lymphocytic leukemia. The rearrangement links TRBV5-1 to TRBJ2-3, with D possibly called TRBD1 or TRBD2 (5 bases each). The sequencing used PBMCs, collected after 24 months of ibrutinib treatment. CDR3 residues: CASVGDGGPTDTQYF. The CDR3 coding sequence is TGCGCCAGCGTCGGGGACGGAGGTCCCACAGATACGCAGTATTTT.